These T cell receptor beta chains were read from a single sample in a study of blood T cell repertoires in COVID-19. Here immunoSEQ multiplex PCR was the method, and the copy in TCRdb shows in-frame clones only, minus some. This sample has around 80,000 clones, with more than 80% found just once. The sample was peripheral blood. The receptors here all came from an elderly woman with acute or convalescent COVID-19. Each CDR3 is given with its conserved first and last residue. Each record gives: CDR3 length, J gene, clone size, V gene, D gene, CDR3 protein, CDR3 DNA. The D gene is left open where the match is weak. Expanded clones are given a class, and other clones once, few, many or no size at all.

length: 15; J: TRBJ2-7; size: .; V: TRBV6-5; D: TRBD2; CDR3: CASSYRGRASDEQYF; DNA: TGTGCCAGCAGTTACCGCGGGAGGGCCTCAGACGAGCAGTACTTC
length: 13; J: TRBJ1-1; size: .; V: TRBV4-3; D: .; CDR3: CASSQERGAEAFF; DNA: TGCGCCAGCAGCCAAGAACGCGGAGCCGAAGCTTTCTTT
length: 15; J: TRBJ2-1; size: .; V: TRBV4-1; D: .; CDR3: CASSQTGTAYNEQFF; DNA: TGCGCCAGCAGCCAGACCGGGACTGCGTACAATGAGCAGTTCTTC
length: 14; J: TRBJ2-3; size: .; V: TRBV6-5; D: .; CDR3: CASKAAEGTDTQYF; DNA: TGTGCCAGCAAGGCAGCTGAGGGCACAGATACGCAGTATTTT
length: 15; J: TRBJ2-3; size: .; V: TRBV5-4; D: .; CDR3: CASSLAGTSTDTQYF; DNA: TGTGCCAGCAGCTTGGCCGGGACTAGCACAGATACGCAGTATTTT
length: 13; J: TRBJ1-2; size: .; V: TRBV5-1; D: .; CDR3: CASSLGQGDGYTF; DNA: TGCGCCAGCTCACTGGGTCAGGGTGATGGCTACACCTTC
length: 17; J: TRBJ2-3; size: .; V: TRBV10-3; D: TRBD2; CDR3: CAISDPGTSGRADTQYF; DNA: TGTGCCATCAGTGACCCCGGGACTAGCGGGAGGGCAGATACGCAGTATTTT
length: 13; J: TRBJ2-5; size: .; V: TRBV6-5; D: TRBD2; CDR3: CASGLADQETQYF; DNA: TGTGCCAGTGGACTAGCGGACCAAGAGACCCAGTACTTC
length: 17; J: TRBJ2-1; size: .; V: TRBV4-1; D: .; CDR3: CASSQDWRSTNYNEQFF; DNA: TGCGCCAGCAGCCAAGATTGGAGGAGCACAAATTACAATGAGCAGTTCTTC
length: 15; J: TRBJ2-7; size: .; V: TRBV5-4; D: TRBD2; CDR3: CASSLAVGGAYEQYF; DNA: TGTGCCAGCAGCTTGGCCGTCGGGGGGGCCTACGAGCAGTACTTC
length: 16; J: TRBJ2-3; size: .; V: TRBV5-1; D: TRBD1; CDR3: CASSSGTGPSTDTQYF; DNA: TGCGCCAGCAGCTCCGGGACAGGGCCAAGCACAGATACGCAGTATTTT
length: 14; J: TRBJ1-2; size: .; V: TRBV3-1/TRBV3-2; D: TRBD1; CDR3: CASSQGQGAYGYTF; DNA: TGTGCCAGCAGCCAGGGACAGGGAGCGTATGGCTACACCTTC
length: 15; J: TRBJ2-7; size: .; V: TRBV24-1; D: TRBD1; CDR3: CATSDPQGQGYEQYF; DNA: TGTGCCACCAGTGATCCGCAGGGACAGGGTTACGAGCAGTACTTC
length: 14; J: TRBJ2-1; size: few; V: TRBV14; D: .; CDR3: CASSQLGGGMEQFF; DNA: TGTGCCAGCAGCCAGTTGGGAGGCGGGATGGAGCAGTTCTTC
length: 17; J: TRBJ2-1; size: few; V: TRBV5-6; D: TRBD2; CDR3: CASSLGLAGGVWNEQFF; DNA: TGTGCCAGCAGCCTAGGACTAGCGGGAGGCGTTTGGAATGAGCAGTTCTTC
length: 14; J: TRBJ1-2; size: .; V: TRBV5-1; D: TRBD1; CDR3: CASSTGQVNYGYTF; DNA: TGCGCCAGCAGCACGGGACAGGTGAACTATGGCTACACCTTC
length: 15; J: TRBJ1-3; size: .; V: TRBV18; D: .; CDR3: CASSPRETSGNTIYF; DNA: TGTGCCAGCTCCCCCCGGGAGACCTCTGGAAACACCATATATTTT
length: 16; J: TRBJ2-7; size: .; V: TRBV27; D: .; CDR3: CASSSIDGRSSYEQYF; DNA: TGTGCCAGCAGTTCCATTGACGGAAGGAGCTCCTACGAGCAGTACTTC
length: 11; J: TRBJ2-1; size: .; V: TRBV7-8; D: .; CDR3: CASSFQDEQFF; DNA: TGTGCCAGCAGTTTCCAGGATGAGCAGTTCTTC
length: 15; J: TRBJ2-3; size: once; V: TRBV5-1; D: .; CDR3: CASSDLLVSTDTQYF; DNA: TGCGCCAGCAGCGACTTACTAGTAAGCACAGATACGCAGTATTTT
length: 15; J: TRBJ1-2; size: .; V: TRBV3-1/TRBV3-2; D: TRBD1; CDR3: CASSQDGTGNYGYTF; DNA: TGTGCCAGCAGCCAAGATGGGACAGGGAATTATGGCTACACCTTC
length: 12; J: TRBJ2-7; size: .; V: TRBV24-1; D: .; CDR3: CATSEQSYEQYF; DNA: TGTGCCACCAGTGAACAGTCCTACGAGCAGTACTTC
length: 14; J: TRBJ2-1; size: many; V: TRBV14; D: TRBD1; CDR3: CASRATGTYNEQFF; DNA: TGTGCCAGCAGAGCGACAGGGACCTACAATGAGCAGTTCTTC
length: 17; J: TRBJ1-5; size: .; V: TRBV3-1/TRBV3-2; D: TRBD1; CDR3: CASSQGYRQGDNQPQHF; DNA: TGTGCCAGCAGCCAAGGGTACCGGCAGGGGGACAATCAGCCCCAGCATTTT
length: 16; J: TRBJ2-6; size: .; V: TRBV20-1; D: .; CDR3: CSASYRAGSGANVLTF; DNA: TGCAGTGCTAGTTACAGGGCTGGCTCTGGGGCCAACGTCCTGACTTTC
length: 14; J: TRBJ2-3; size: .; V: TRBV2; D: .; CDR3: CASTDYLHTDTQYF; DNA: TGTGCCAGCACAGACTACCTCCACACAGATACGCAGTATTTT
length: 16; J: TRBJ2-5; size: .; V: TRBV3-1/TRBV3-2; D: .; CDR3: CASSQRGPGEAETQYF; DNA: TGTGCCAGCAGCCAACGGGGCCCGGGAGAGGCAGAGACCCAGTACTTC
length: 15; J: TRBJ2-2; size: .; V: TRBV24-1; D: TRBD1; CDR3: CATSDTGTGTGELFF; DNA: TGTGCCACCAGTGATACCGGGACAGGGACCGGGGAGCTGTTTTTT
length: 15; J: TRBJ1-1; size: .; V: TRBV28; D: .; CDR3: CASSPSSGYSTEAFF; DNA: TGTGCCAGCAGTCCTTCATCAGGGTACAGCACTGAAGCTTTCTTT
length: 13; J: TRBJ1-1; size: .; V: TRBV5-1; D: .; CDR3: CASSSEGGTEAFF; DNA: TGCGCCAGCAGCTCGGAAGGGGGCACTGAAGCTTTCTTT
length: 13; J: TRBJ1-1; size: .; V: TRBV18; D: .; CDR3: CASSPGQRTEAFF; DNA: TGTGCCAGCTCACCGGGGCAGCGCACTGAAGCTTTCTTT
length: 14; J: TRBJ2-7; size: .; V: TRBV7-2; D: .; CDR3: CASSSPGSPYEQYF; DNA: TGTGCCAGCAGTTCCCCCGGGAGTCCCTACGAGCAGTACTTC
length: 14; J: TRBJ2-7; size: once; V: TRBV7-9; D: TRBD1; CDR3: CASTLGQGIYEQYF; DNA: TGTGCCAGCACCCTGGGACAGGGGATCTACGAGCAGTACTTC
length: 13; J: TRBJ2-1; size: .; V: TRBV28; D: .; CDR3: CASTVSSYNEQFF; DNA: TGTGCCAGCACCGTTAGCTCCTACAATGAGCAGTTCTTC
length: 12; J: TRBJ2-3; size: .; V: TRBV3-1/TRBV3-2; D: .; CDR3: CASSSSTDTQYF; DNA: TGTGCCAGCAGTTCAAGCACAGATACGCAGTATTTT
length: 14; J: TRBJ2-1; size: .; V: TRBV9; D: TRBD2; CDR3: CASSDLSGSDEQFF; DNA: TGTGCCAGCAGCGACCTTAGCGGGAGCGATGAGCAGTTCTTC
length: 17; J: TRBJ2-3; size: once; V: TRBV11-3; D: .; CDR3: CASSAVFQGLGTDTQYF; DNA: TGTGCCAGCAGCGCCGTATTTCAGGGGCTGGGCACAGATACGCAGTATTTT
length: 16; J: TRBJ2-1; size: .; V: TRBV5-1; D: TRBD2; CDR3: CASSLVPGGSLNEQFF; DNA: TGCGCCAGCAGCTTGGTACCGGGCGGGAGCCTAAATGAGCAGTTCTTC